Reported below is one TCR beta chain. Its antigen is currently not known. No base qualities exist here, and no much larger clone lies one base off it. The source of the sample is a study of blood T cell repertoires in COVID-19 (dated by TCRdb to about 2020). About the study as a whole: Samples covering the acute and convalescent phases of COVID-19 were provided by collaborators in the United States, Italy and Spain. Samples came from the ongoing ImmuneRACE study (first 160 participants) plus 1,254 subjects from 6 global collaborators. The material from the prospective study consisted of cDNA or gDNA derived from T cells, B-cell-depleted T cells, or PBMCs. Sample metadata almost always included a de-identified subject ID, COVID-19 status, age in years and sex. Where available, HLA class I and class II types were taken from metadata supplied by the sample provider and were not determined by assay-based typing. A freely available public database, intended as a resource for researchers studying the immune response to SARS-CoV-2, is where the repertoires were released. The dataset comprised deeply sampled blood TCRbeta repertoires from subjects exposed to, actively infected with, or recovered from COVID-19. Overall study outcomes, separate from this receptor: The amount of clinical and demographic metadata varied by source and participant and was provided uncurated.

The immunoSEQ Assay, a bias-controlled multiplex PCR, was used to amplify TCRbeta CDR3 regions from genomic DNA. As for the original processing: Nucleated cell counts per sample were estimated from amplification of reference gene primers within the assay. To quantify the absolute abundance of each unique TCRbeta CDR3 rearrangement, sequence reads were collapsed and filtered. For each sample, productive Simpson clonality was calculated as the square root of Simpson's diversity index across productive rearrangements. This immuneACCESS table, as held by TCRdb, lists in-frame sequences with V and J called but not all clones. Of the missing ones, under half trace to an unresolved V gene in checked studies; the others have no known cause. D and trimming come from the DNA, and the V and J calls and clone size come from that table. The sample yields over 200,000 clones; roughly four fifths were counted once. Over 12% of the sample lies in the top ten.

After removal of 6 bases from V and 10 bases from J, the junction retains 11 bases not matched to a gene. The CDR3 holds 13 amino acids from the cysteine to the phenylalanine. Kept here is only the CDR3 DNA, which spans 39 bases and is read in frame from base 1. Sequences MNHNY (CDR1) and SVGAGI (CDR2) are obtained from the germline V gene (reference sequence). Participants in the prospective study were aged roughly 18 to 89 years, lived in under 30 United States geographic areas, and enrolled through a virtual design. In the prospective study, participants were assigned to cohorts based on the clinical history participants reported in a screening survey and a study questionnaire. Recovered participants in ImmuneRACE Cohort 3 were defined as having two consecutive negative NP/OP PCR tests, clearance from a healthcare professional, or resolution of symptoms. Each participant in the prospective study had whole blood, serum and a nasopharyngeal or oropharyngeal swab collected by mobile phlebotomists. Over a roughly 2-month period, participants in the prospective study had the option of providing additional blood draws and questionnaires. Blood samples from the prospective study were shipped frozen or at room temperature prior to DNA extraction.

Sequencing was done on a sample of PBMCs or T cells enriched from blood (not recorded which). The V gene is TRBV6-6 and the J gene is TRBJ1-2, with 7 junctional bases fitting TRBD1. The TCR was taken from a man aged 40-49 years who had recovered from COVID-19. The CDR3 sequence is CASRAGTARPYTF. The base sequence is TGTGCCAGCAGAGCCGGGACAGCGCGACCCTACACCTTC.